This T cell receptor (beta chain) was obtained from a study of technical replicates of blood from a few donors. Libraries were prepared by immunoSEQ multiplex PCR; TCRdb keeps only in-frame clonotypes and omits some of them. The table has more than 75,000 clones, just over 85% seen once; the top ten hold 4.5% to 6%. V was clipped by 4 bases and J by 4 bases, with 7 bases between them. This CDR3 region has 13 residues. Germline V gene lookup returns CDR1 LNHDA and CDR2 SQIVND (reference sequence). Sequenced sample: PBMCs. The clonotype comes from a human donor in good health. Some clones in this sample may be carry-over from other donors' samples. This chain uses TRBV19 with TRBJ2-2; maybe TRBD2 (5 bases). The CDR3 sequence: CASSNRGTGELFF. The CDR3 DNA reads TGTGCCAGTAGTAACCGGGGCACCGGGGAGCTGTTTTTT.